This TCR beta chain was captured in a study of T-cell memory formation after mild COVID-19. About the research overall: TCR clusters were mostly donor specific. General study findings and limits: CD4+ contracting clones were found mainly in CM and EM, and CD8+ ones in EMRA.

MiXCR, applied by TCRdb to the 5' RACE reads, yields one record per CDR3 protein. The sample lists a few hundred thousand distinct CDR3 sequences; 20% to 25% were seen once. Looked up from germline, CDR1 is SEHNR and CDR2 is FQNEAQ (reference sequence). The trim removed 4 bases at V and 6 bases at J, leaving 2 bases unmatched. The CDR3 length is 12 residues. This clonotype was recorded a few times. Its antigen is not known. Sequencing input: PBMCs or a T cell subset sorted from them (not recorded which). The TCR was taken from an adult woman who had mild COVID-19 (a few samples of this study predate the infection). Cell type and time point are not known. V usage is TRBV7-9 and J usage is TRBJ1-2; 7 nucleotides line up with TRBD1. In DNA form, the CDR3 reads TGTGCCAGCAGCTCCGGGACAGATGGCTACACCTTC. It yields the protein CASSSGTDGYTF.